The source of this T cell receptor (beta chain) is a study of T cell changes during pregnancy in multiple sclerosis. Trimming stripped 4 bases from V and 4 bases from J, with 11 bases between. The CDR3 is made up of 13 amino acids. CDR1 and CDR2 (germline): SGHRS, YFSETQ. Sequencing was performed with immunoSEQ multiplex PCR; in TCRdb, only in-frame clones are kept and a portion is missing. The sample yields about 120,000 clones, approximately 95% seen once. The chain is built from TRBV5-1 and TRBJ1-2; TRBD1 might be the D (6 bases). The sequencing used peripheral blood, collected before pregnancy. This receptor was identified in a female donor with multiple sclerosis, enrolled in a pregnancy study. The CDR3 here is CASSEDSTYGYTF. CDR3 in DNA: TGCGCCAGCAGCGAGGACAGTACCTATGGCTACACCTTC.